This TCR beta chain appears in the sequencing data of a study of T cells in Graves' hyperthyroidism and ophthalmopathy. On this clonotype itself: Its antigen is not identified.

Amplified regions were TCR beta CDR3 sequences from RNA transcripts. The HTBI set primed first-round TCR CDR3 RT-PCR. MiXCR, applied by TCRdb to the multiplex PCR reads, yields one record per CDR3 protein. The sample contains about 270,000 distinct CDR3 sequences, 20% to 25% of which appear only once. Enrolled ophthalmopathy patients presented with a Clinical Activity Score of at least 3, a NOSPECS grade of at least 4, and disease duration under 3 months. Investigators excluded patients with uncontrolled infection, other autoimmune disease, pregnancy or lactation. PBMCs were collected from an approximately 9.2 ml volume of fresh peripheral blood. Study-level results: Clonotypes that were expanded in thyroid above 0.001 mostly appeared in blood too.

Germline lookup yields CDR1 DFQATT and CDR2 SNEGSKA (reference sequence). V trimming: 2 bases; J trimming: 3 bases; junction bases outside the gene matches: 6. This CDR3 contains 14 residues. This clonotype originated in a man between 25 and 39 years old with Graves' ophthalmopathy. Sequenced input: blood. V is TRBV20-1 and J is TRBJ2-5; TRBD1 aligns across 7 bases. The chain's CDR3 is CSARHGQDKETQYF. The CDR3 nucleotides read TGCAGTGCTAGACACGGACAGGACAAAGAGACCCAGTACTTC.